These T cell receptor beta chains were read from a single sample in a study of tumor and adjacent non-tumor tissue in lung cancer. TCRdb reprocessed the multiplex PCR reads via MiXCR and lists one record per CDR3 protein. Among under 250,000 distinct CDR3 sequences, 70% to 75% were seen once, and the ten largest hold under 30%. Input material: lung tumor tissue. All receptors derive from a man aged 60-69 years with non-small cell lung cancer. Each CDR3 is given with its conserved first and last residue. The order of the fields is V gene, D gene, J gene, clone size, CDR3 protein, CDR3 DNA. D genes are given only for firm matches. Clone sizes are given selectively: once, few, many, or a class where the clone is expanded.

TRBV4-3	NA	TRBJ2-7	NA	CASSQNAKGWEQYF	TGCGCCAGCAGCCAAAATGCAAAGGGCTGGGAGCAGTACTTC
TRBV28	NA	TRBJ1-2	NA	CVSSLTGNRYGYTF	TGTGTCAGCAGTTTAACAGGCAACCGCTATGGCTACACCTTC
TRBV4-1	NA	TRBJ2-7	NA	CASSQAETVYYEQYF	TGCGCCAGCAGCCAAGCGGAGACCGTGTATTACGAGCAGTACTTC
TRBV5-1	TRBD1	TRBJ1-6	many	CASKTGGVDNSPLHF	TGCGCCAGCAAAACAGGGGGCGTCGATAATTCACCCCTCCACTTT
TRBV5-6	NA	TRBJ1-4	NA	CVSNLRRLGGEKLFF	TGTGTCAGCAACTTGAGGCGATTGGGAGGCGAAAAACTGTTTTTT
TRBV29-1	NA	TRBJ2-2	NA	CSVGRGNSGKLFF	NA
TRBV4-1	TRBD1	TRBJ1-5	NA	CASSQANQGQTPVNQPKHF	TGCGCCAGCAGCCAAGCTAATCAGGGACAGACCCCAGTCAATCAGCCCAAGCATTTT
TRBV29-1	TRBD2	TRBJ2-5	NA	CSVGLAGEETQHF	TGCAGCGTTGGATTGGCGGGGGAAGAAACCCAGCACTTC
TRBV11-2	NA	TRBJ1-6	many	CASSLEPQKNSPLHF	TGTGCCAGCAGCTTAGAACCACAGAAAAATTCACCCCTCCACTTT
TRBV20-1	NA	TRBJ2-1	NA	CRAIARSRAEFDEQFF	TGCAGAGCTATAGCAAGGAGCCGGGCCGAGTTTGATGAGCAGTTCTTC
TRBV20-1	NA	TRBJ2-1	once	CSARLTRNEQLF	TGCAGTGCTAGGTTAACCCGAAATGAGCAGCTCTTC
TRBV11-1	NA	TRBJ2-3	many	CASSLSYDTQYF	TGTGCCAGCAGCTTATCGTACGATACGCAGTATTTT
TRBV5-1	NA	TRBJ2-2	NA	CASSSDSLTNTGELSF	TGCGCCAGCAGCTCCGACAGCCTTACGAACACCGGGGAGCTGTCTTTT
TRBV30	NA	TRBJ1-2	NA	CAWAKSFGGYTF	TGTGCTTGGGCCAAATCCTTCGGGGGCTACACCTTC
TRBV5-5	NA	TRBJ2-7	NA	CARSSGGQPYDKQNF	TGTGCCAGGAGCTCCGGAGGACAGCCCTACGATAAGCAGAACTTC
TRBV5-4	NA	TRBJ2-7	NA	CASSFQGRTDEQYF	TGTGCTAGCAGCTTTCAGGGGAGGACGGACGAGCAGTATTTC
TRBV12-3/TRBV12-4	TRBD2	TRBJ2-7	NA	CASSRYGTSGPSYYEQYF	TGTGCCAGCAGTCGTTACGGGACTAGCGGGCCCAGCTACTACGAGCAGTACTTC
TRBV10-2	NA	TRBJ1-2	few	CASSELGLDYGYTF	TGCGCCAGCAGTGAGCTGGGGTTGGACTATGGCTACACCTTC
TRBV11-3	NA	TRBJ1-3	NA	CASSLDDSFLGKTIYF	TGTGCCAGCAGCTTAGACGATAGCTTTCTTGGAAAAACCATATATTTT
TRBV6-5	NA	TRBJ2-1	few	CASRWDLRAYNEQFF	TGTGCCAGCAGATGGGACCTGAGGGCTTACAATGAGCAGTTCTTC
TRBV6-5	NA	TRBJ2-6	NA	CASSYFDSGVNVLTF	TGTGCCAGCAGTTACTTCGACTCTGGGGTCAACGTCCTGACTTTC
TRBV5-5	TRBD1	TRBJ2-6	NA	CVSSLAITGGAGANVLTF	TGTGTCAGCAGCTTGGCTATAACAGGGGGCGCTGGGGCCAACGTCCTGACTTTC
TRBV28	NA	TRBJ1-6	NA	CTSSGPRGFGNSPLHF	TGTACCAGCAGTGGTCCCAGGGGTTTTGGTAATTCACCCCTCCACTTT
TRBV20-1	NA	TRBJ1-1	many	CSASGWGSMNTEAFF	TGCAGTGCTAGTGGCTGGGGGTCCATGAACACTGAAGCTTTCTTT
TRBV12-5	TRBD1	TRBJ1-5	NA	CASGSDRASGPKHF	TGTGCTAGTGGTTCCGACAGGGCGTCAGGGCCTAAGCATTTT
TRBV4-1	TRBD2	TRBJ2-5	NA	CTSSQPTGGRVQEETQYF	TGCACCAGCAGTCAACCCACCGGGGGGAGGGTACAAGAGGAGACCCAGTACTTC
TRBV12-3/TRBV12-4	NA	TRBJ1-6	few	CANTVGANLPLHF	TGTGCCAACACAGTCGGGGCTAATTTACCCCTCCACTTT
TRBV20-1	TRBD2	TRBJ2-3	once	CSSEATGTSGSTDTQYF	TGCAGTTCTGAGGCGACCGGGACTAGCGGGAGCACAGATACGCAGTATTTT
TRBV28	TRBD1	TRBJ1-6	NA	CAIRVPQGASSPLHF	TGTGCCATCAGAGTCCCACAGGGGGCGAGTTCACCCCTCCACTTT
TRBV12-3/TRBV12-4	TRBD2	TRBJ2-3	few	CASSRGTSGARALYTQYF	TGTGCCAGCAGTCGGGGGACTAGCGGAGCCAGAGCATTATATACGCAGTATTTT
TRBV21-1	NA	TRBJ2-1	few	CASSPGTDSYNEQFF	TGTGCCAGCAGCCCCGGGACGGATTCCTACAATGAGCAGTTCTTC
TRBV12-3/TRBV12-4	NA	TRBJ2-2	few	CASSLVAGELFF	TGTGCCAGCAGTTTAGTCGCGGGGGAGCTGTTTTTT
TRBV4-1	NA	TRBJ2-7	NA	CASSLERTGTRSGYEQYF	TGCGCCAGCAGCCTAGAACGTACCGGGACACGGTCTGGGTATGAGCAGTACTTC
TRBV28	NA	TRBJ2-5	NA	CAISLVRGGQYF	TGTGCCATCAGTTTGGTACGGGGAGGCCAGTATTTC
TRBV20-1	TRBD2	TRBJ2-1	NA	CSARPSTSGAYNEKFF	TGCAGTGCTAGACCCTCCACTAGCGGGGCCTACAATGAGAAGTTCTTT
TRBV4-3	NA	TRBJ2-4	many	CASSQDVGNIQYF	TGCGCCAGCAGCCAAGACGTTGGAAACATTCAGTACTTC
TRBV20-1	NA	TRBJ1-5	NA	CSVRATGTRQPQHF	TGCAGTGTTAGAGCTACAGGGACGCGGCAGCCCCAGCATTTT
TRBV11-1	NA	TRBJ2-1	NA	CASTHMGRNNEQFF	TGTGCCAGCACCCACATGGGCCGAAACAATGAGCAGTTCTTC
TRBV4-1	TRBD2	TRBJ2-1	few	CTSSQDLDRTSREGMKQFF	TGCACCAGCAGTCAAGATTTGGATAGGACTAGCAGGGAAGGAATGAAGCAGTTCTTC
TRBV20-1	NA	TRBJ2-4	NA	CSAPDRAKDIQYF	TGCAGTGCGCCGGACAGAGCCAAAGACATTCAGTACTTC
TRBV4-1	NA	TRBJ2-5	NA	CASSQTGTSEEAQYF	TGCGCCAGCAGTCAAACCGGGACATCAGAAGAGGCCCAGTACTTC
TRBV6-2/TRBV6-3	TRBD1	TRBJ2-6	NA	CASRTGQGADGANILTF	TGTGCCAGCAGAACGGGACAGGGGGCCGACGGGGCCAACATCCTCACTTTC
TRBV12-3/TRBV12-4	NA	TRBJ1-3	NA	CASSQASVNTIYF	TGTGCCAGCAGCCAGGCCTCTGTAAACACCATATATTTT
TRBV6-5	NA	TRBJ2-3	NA	CASSTGERPTDTQYF	TGTGCCAGCAGTACGGGCGAGAGACCCACAGATACGCAGTATTTT
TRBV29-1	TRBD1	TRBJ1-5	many	CSVEDRGKGPQHF	TGCAGCGTCGAGGACAGGGGGAAAGGGCCCCAGCATTTT
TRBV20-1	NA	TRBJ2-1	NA	CSARDLGGNSYNVQFF	TGCAGTGCTAGAGATTTAGGCGGGAACTCCTACAATGTGCAGTTCTTC
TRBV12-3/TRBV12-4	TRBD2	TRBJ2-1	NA	CVSSLQAGAAYNEQFF	TGTGTCAGCAGTTTACAGGCGGGAGCGGCCTACAATGAGCAGTTCTTC
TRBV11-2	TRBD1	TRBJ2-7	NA	CASSLETGVSYERYF	TGTGCCAGCAGCCTAGAAACAGGGGTATCCTACGAGCGGTACTTC
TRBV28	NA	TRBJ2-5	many	CASSSEETQYF	TGTGCCAGCAGTTCTGAAGAGACCCAGTACTTC
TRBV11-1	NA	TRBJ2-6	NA	CANTETGRSGASVLTF	TGTGCCAACACCGAGACAGGGAGGTCTGGGGCCAGCGTCCTGACTTTC
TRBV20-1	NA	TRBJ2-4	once	CSASGGQENIKYF	TGCAGTGCTAGCGGGGGGCAGGAAAACATTAAGTACTTC
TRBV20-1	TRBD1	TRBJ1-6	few	CSARSPGQAEDSPLHF	TGCAGTGCTAGGTCGCCGGGACAGGCGGAGGATTCACCCCTCCACTTT
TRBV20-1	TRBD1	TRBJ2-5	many	CSTNRGYGSETQYF	TGCAGTACAAACAGGGGATACGGTTCGGAGACCCAGTACTTC
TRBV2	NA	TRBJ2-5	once	CASSDSYAQETQYF	TGTGCCAGCAGTGATAGCTACGCCCAAGAGACCCAGTACTTC
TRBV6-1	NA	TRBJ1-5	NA	CPSSRARTDPPNQPQHF	TGTCCCAGCAGTAGAGCCCGGACAGATCCCCCTAATCAGCCCCAGCATTTT
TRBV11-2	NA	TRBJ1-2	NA	CASSSLWGGAFGYTF	TGTGCCAGCAGTTCCCTTTGGGGCGGAGCCTTCGGTTACACCTTC
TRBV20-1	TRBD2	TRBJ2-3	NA	CSAGGGLAENTNKQYF	TGCAGTGCTGGGGGAGGACTAGCGGAGAACACAAATAAGCAGTATTTT
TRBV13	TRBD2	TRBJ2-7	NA	CASSSRSSGTIYEQYF	TGTGCCAGCAGCTCACGCTCTAGCGGGACGATCTACGAGCAGTACTTC
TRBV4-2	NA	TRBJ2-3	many	CASSPFGGSGTDTQYF	TGTGCCAGCAGCCCTTTTGGGGGCTCTGGCACAGATACGCAGTATTTT
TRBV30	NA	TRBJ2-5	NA	CVWISDSDWETHYF	TGTGTCTGGATTTCAGACAGCGACTGGGAGACCCACTACTTC